This passage covers 27 T cell receptor beta chains from one sample sequenced in a study of cytomegalovirus exposure and HLA in healthy donors. The primer mix had 60 Vbeta and 13 Jbeta primers. Only in-frame clones appear in the TCRdb table, and some are missing; sequencing was by immunoSEQ multiplex PCR. The table shows some 150,000 clones, with 60% to 80% occurring only once. The sequencing input was PBMCs. Receptors originate from a man between 60 and 75 years old in good health and CMV-seronegative.

The rearrangement joins TRBV25-1 to TRBJ2-1; TRBD2 agrees at 11 bases. CDR3 length: 13 residues. Germline loops: CDR1 MGHDK, CDR2 SYGVNS. V lost 7 bases to trimming and J lost 4 bases; unmatched junction nucleotides: 0. Here the CDR3 DNA reads TGTGCCAGCATAGCGGGGGGGTACAATGAGCAGTTCTTC. It yields the protein CASIAGGYNEQFF.

This clone was picked up one time. The chain employs TRBV7-6 and TRBJ1-1, with D unresolved. The CDR3 consists of 12 residues. V gave up 4 bases and J gave up 6 bases, with 9 bases separating them. Per the germline V gene, CDR1 is SGHVS and CDR2 is FNYEAQ. This CDR3 reads CASSSYTSEAFF. In DNA form, the CDR3 reads TGTGCCAGCAGCTCATACACCTCTGAAGCTTTCTTT.

The chain combines TRBV7-2 with TRBJ2-7; no reliable D call. This CDR3 spans 15 amino acids. V shed 5 bases and J shed 2 bases, with 16 bases lying between them. CDR1 and CDR2 (germline): SGHTA, FQGNSA. CDR3 protein: CASSIVPETAYEQYF. CDR3 coding DNA: TGTGCCAGCAGCATCGTACCTGAAACAGCCTACGAGCAGTACTTC.

In its sample, this clone was seen a few times. This chain connects TRBV20-1 to TRBJ1-6, with D unclear. This CDR3 spans 11 amino acids. CDR1 is DFQATT, CDR2 SNEGSKA, per germline (reference sequence). Trimming removed 2 bases from V and 6 bases from J, with 2 bases in between. In DNA, the CDR3 is TGCAGTGCTAGACTTAATTCACCCCTCCACTTT. It is translated as CSARLNSPLHF.

This clone has just a few counts. The V call is TRBV30, the J call TRBJ2-5; tentative D call: TRBD2 (6 bases). The CDR3 runs to 13 residues. Trimming stripped 2 bases from V and 3 bases from J, with 10 bases between. CDR1 GTSNPN and CDR2 SVGIG come from the germline V gene (reference sequence). The CDR3 nucleotides are TGTGCCTGGAGTTTTGGGACTGAAGAGACCCAGTACTTC. It is translated as CAWSFGTEETQYF.

This sequence joins TRBV10-1 and TRBJ2-2; 9 nucleotides line up with TRBD1. This CDR3 spans 14 amino acids. In germline, CDR1 is WNHNN, CDR2 SYGVQD (reference sequence). V was pared by 2 bases and J by 9 bases, with 4 bases of the junction left unmatched. The CDR3 coding sequence is TGCGCCAGCAGTGAGGTAGACAGGGGGAGGGAGCTGTTTTTT. It encodes CASSEVDRGRELFF.

This clone was counted once. J is TRBJ2-5 and V is TRBV2, with 9 bases aligning to TRBD1. Germline loops: CDR1 SNHLY, CDR2 FYNNEI. CDR3 length equals 13 residues. The trim removed 5 bases at V and 6 bases at J, leaving 4 bases unmatched. The CDR3 DNA sequence: TGTGCCAGCAGTTCGGGACAGGGAAAGACCCAGTACTTC. It encodes CASSSGQGKTQYF. Supplemented by reference TRBV2 and TRBJ2-5, the full variable domain reads EPEVTQTPSHQVTQMGQEVILRCVPISNHLYFYWYRQILGQKVEFLVSFYNNEISEKSEIFDDQFSVERPDGSNFTLKIRSTKLEDSAMYFCASSSGQGKTQYFGPGTRLLVL.

Only a few counts were recorded for this clone. This sequence joins TRBV7-9 and TRBJ1-2; the match to TRBD1 covers 10 bases. CDR3 size: 14 residues. Per germline, CDR1 SEHNR and CDR2 FQNEAQ (reference sequence). V shed 5 bases and J 6 bases; nucleotides not matched to a gene: 6. CDR3: CASSAGQGKDGYTF. The CDR3 bases are TGTGCCAGCAGCGCGGGACAGGGGAAAGATGGCTACACCTTC.

The chain couples TRBV6-5 to TRBJ1-5; D ambiguous. There are 14 residues in the CDR3. Looked up from germline, CDR1 is MNHEY and CDR2 is SVGAGI. V lost 2 bases, J lost 7 bases, and 12 bases lay in between. In DNA form, the CDR3 reads TGTGCCAGCAGTTACGTGCGGTCCGGCCAGCCCCAGCATTTT. The encoded protein is CASSYVRSGQPQHF.

The rearrangement links TRBV5-1 to TRBJ1-6; the D is unclear. The V gene lost 2 bases and the J gene lost 8 bases, with 8 bases spanning the gap. CDR3 length equals 13 residues. Germline V gene data show CDR1 as SGHRS and CDR2 as YFSETQ. CDR3 region: CASSFDMDSPLHF. As DNA, the CDR3 is TGCGCCAGCAGCTTTGACATGGATTCACCCCTCCACTTT.

The chain is built from TRBV10-3 and TRBJ2-3; 10 bases line up with TRBD2. V was pared by 10 bases and J by 1 base, with 8 bases of the junction left unmatched. The CDR3 is 15 residues long. The germline V gene has CDR1 ENHRY and CDR2 SYGVKD. CDR3 sequence (DNA): TGTGCCACCTACTTCGGACTAGCGGGCACAGATACGCAGTATTTT. This sequence encodes CATYFGLAGTDTQYF.

This chain uses TRBV11-2 with TRBJ2-1, with D uncertain. Trimming removed 3 bases at V and 5 bases at J, with 11 bases between. The CDR3 loop spans 14 amino acids. Germline V CDR1 and CDR2: SGHAT, FQNNGV. The CDR3 bases are TGTGCCAGCAGCTTCGGGTTCAGCGACAATGAGCAGTTCTTC. It yields the protein CASSFGFSDNEQFF.

This rearrangement joins TRBV5-8 to TRBJ2-7; 13 bases agree with TRBD2. With V trimmed by 3 bases and J by 5 bases, 5 bases remained unmatched. Germline V gene lookup returns CDR1 SGHTS and CDR2 YDEGEE. The CDR3 is made up of 15 amino acids. The DNA for the CDR3 is TGTGCCAGCAGCTGGCGGACTAGCGGGAGCCACGAGCAGTACTTC. Its translation: CASSWRTSGSHEQYF.

The chain links TRBV7-2 to TRBJ2-7; perhaps TRBD1 as D (5 bases). This CDR3 has 14 residues. From germline, CDR1 is SGHTA and CDR2 FQGNSA. Trimming cost V 5 bases and J 4 bases, with 15 bases left between them. The chain's CDR3 is CASSRPGPPYEQYF. The CDR3 nucleotides are TGTGCCAGCAGCCGCCCAGGGCCCCCGTACGAGCAGTACTTC.

The gene calls are TRBV15 and TRBJ2-6, with D unclear. The V gene's germline CDR1 is LNHNV and CDR2 YYDKDF (reference sequence). Between the trimmed V and J ends, which lost 0 bases and 0 bases, there was a span of 18 bases. The CDR3 spans 20 residues. Here the CDR3 reads CATSRDHGRMTPSGANVLTF. The CDR3 DNA reads TGTGCCACCAGCAGAGATCATGGCAGGATGACACCCTCTGGGGCCAACGTCCTGACTTTC.

The chain recombines TRBV27 with TRBJ2-2; TRBD1 might be the D (5 bases). Per the germline V gene, CDR1 is MNHEY and CDR2 is SMNVEV (reference sequence). This CDR3 spans 15 amino acids. Trimming stripped 6 bases from V and 1 base from J, with 12 bases between. The CDR3 loop is CASRTHTGNTGELFF. The DNA for the CDR3 is TGTGCCAGCAGAACGCATACAGGGAACACCGGGGAGCTGTTTTTT.

The genes are TRBV28 and TRBJ1-5, with D possibly TRBD1 on 5 matching bases. Germline V gene data show CDR1 as MDHEN and CDR2 as SYDVKM. This CDR3 is 14 amino acids long. V lost 8 bases to trimming and J lost 0 bases, with 11 bases between them. CDR3 bases: TGTGCCAGCGGCGACAGCGATAGCAATCAGCCCCAGCATTTT. Amino acid sequence: CASGDSDSNQPQHF.

In its sample, this clone was seen once. This chain uses TRBV7-3 with TRBJ2-7, with D maybe TRBD2 (6 bases). From germline, CDR1 is SGHTA and CDR2 FQGTGA. The CDR3 has 15 residues. Trimming pared 5 bases from V and 3 bases from J, leaving 17 bases between. The CDR3: CASSPGGASDYEQYF. CDR3 DNA: TGTGCCAGCAGCCCAGGCGGGGCTAGCGACTACGAGCAGTACTTC.

The chain has TRBV5-1 and TRBJ1-2, with 8 bases identical to TRBD1. CDR1 and CDR2 from the germline V gene are SGHRS and YFSETQ. The trim removed 4 bases at V and 4 bases at J, leaving 3 bases unmatched. This CDR3 comprises 13 residues. The CDR3 loop is CASSPGQAYGYTF. The CDR3 region has the DNA TGCGCCAGCAGCCCGGGACAGGCCTATGGCTACACCTTC. Full variable domain (outside the CDR3, taken from reference TRBV5-1 and TRBJ1-2): KAGVTQTPRYLIKTRGQQVTLSCSPISGHRSVSWYQQTPGQGLQFLFEYFSETQRNKGNFPGRFSGRQFSNSRSEMNVSTLELGDSALYLCASSPGQAYGYTFGSGTRLTVV.

This clone came up a few times. The rearrangement links TRBV12-5 to TRBJ1-5; D may be TRBD1 (5 bases). Trimming shortened V by 7 bases and J by 4 bases, and 11 bases separated the two germline ends. This CDR3 is 13 amino acids long. Germline V gene sequence: CDR1 LGHNT, CDR2 FRNRAP. CDR3 residues: CASAAGRNQPQHF. The CDR3, as DNA: TGTGCTAGTGCCGCGGGACGGAATCAGCCCCAGCATTTT. The full variable domain, its missing parts supplied by reference TRBV12-5 and TRBJ1-5, is DARVTQTPRHKVTEMGQEVTMRCQPILGHNTVFWYRQTMMQGLELLAYFRNRAPLDDSGMPKDRFSAEMPDATLATLKIQPSEPRDSAVYFCASAAGRNQPQHFGDGTRLSIL.

The chain has TRBV19 and TRBJ2-3; 7 bases line up with TRBD2. V trimming: 7 bases; J trimming: 3 bases; junction bases outside the gene matches: 7. Germline CDR1 and CDR2: LNHDA and SQIVND (reference sequence). CDR3 length: 14 residues. In DNA form, the CDR3 reads TGTGCCAGTACCCGGGGGGTACGGACAGATACGCAGTATTTT. Its protein product is CASTRGVRTDTQYF.

The chain uses TRBV30 and TRBJ1-6; 8 bases are a match to TRBD1. CDR3 length: 16 amino acids. CDR1 and CDR2 (germline): GTSNPN, SVGIG (reference sequence). The V and J ends lost 2 bases and 7 bases, in that order; junction bases with no gene match: 10. CDR3 loop: CAWSLSGGGRNSPLHF. CDR3 bases: TGTGCCTGGAGTCTCTCAGGGGGCGGTAGAAATTCACCCCTCCACTTT.

The V gene is TRBV27, the J gene TRBJ2-7, with TRBD2 identical over 8 bases. Germline loops: CDR1 MNHEY, CDR2 SMNVEV (reference sequence). Trimming at V came to 8 bases and at J to 3 bases, leaving 9 bases not matched to a gene. The CDR3 sequence is 14 residues long. CDR3 amino acids: CASPPGGGFYEQYF. In nucleotides, the CDR3 is TGTGCCAGCCCCCCCGGGGGGGGGTTCTACGAGCAGTACTTC.

V and J are TRBV5-1 and TRBJ2-1, with 10 bases that match TRBD1. The CDR3 loop spans 15 amino acids. V trimming: 3 bases; J trimming: 7 bases; junction bases outside the gene matches: 7. The germline gives CDR1 SGHRS, CDR2 YFSETQ. CDR3 in amino acids: CASSWPGTGVNEQFF. CDR3 in DNA: TGCGCCAGCAGCTGGCCCGGGACAGGGGTTAATGAGCAGTTCTTC. The variable domain in full, with the rest retrieved from reference TRBV5-1 and TRBJ2-1, is KAGVTQTPRYLIKTRGQQVTLSCSPISGHRSVSWYQQTPGQGLQFLFEYFSETQRNKGNFPGRFSGRQFSNSRSEMNVSTLELGDSALYLCASSWPGTGVNEQFFGPGTRLTVL.

This clone ranks as medium-sized. The CDR3 spells CASSLEGGETQYF. CDR3 in DNA: TGTGCCAGCAGTCTTGAAGGAGGGGAGACCCAGTACTTC. The chain links TRBV2 to TRBJ2-5; possible D gene TRBD2, 6 bases. Germline CDR1 reads SNHLY; CDR2 reads FYNNEI. V lost 5 bases and J 5 bases, leaving 12 bases between the germline ends. This CDR3 is built from 13 residues.

The chain joins TRBV15 to TRBJ2-5, with 14 nucleotides matching TRBD2. The DNA matches TRBJ2-7 better at its end, which makes the J call doubtful. There are 15 residues in the CDR3. The germline gives CDR1 LNHNV, CDR2 YYDKDF (reference sequence). The CDR3 DNA sequence: TGTGCCACCAGCGCAGGACTAGCGGGAGGCCTCGAGCAGTACTTC. Residues: CATSAGLAGGLEQYF.

The rearrangement uses TRBV4-3 and TRBJ1-2, with D uncertain. The CDR3 sequence is 17 residues long. The germline V and J ends were trimmed by 1 base and 0 bases, with 15 bases remaining between them. Germline assignment: CDR1 LGHNA and CDR2 YSLEER. The CDR3, as DNA: TGCGCCAGCAGCCAAGCCATGGGTGGCGGGTCTAACTATGGCTACACCTTC. Translation gives CASSQAMGGGSNYGYTF.